This T cell receptor (beta chain) was found in a study of identical twins. Via MiXCR, TCRdb re-called the 5' RACE reads, giving one row per CDR3 protein. Here the sample spans around 570,000 distinct CDR3 sequences, more than 9% being singletons. These data also formed part of another study, on yellow fever vaccine responses in identical twins.

What was sequenced was PBMCs. The origin of this receptor is a woman under 30 in good health.

The CDR3 here is CASSLVLAGGSGEQFF. The CDR3 DNA follows: TGTGCCAGCAGCTTAGTCCTAGCGGGGGGCTCGGGGGAGCAGTTCTTC. The J gene is TRBJ2-1, the V gene TRBV11-2; 11 positions agree with TRBD2. V dropped 1 base and J dropped 10; count of bases not matched to a gene: 9. The length of the CDR3 is 16 residues. Per germline, CDR1 SGHAT and CDR2 FQNNGV.